This T cell receptor (beta chain) was sequenced in a study of blood T cell repertoires in COVID-19. For the study at large: T cells, B-cell-depleted T cells, or PBMCs supplied cDNA or gDNA.

The V end was cut by 3 bases, the J end by 5 bases, with 8 bases between. The germline CDR1 and CDR2 sequences are PRHDT and FYEKMQ (reference sequence). The CDR3 spans 14 residues. Per the study methods: Reference gene primer amplification yielded estimated nucleated cell counts. Libraries were prepared by immunoSEQ multiplex PCR; TCRdb keeps only in-frame clonotypes and omits some of them. V, J and clone size were drawn from that table, and D and trimming were deduced from the DNA. Of roughly 320,000 clones in the sample, around 85% were seen once. This TCR was recovered from a human donor in a cohort sampled during active COVID-19. The sequencing sample was made of peripheral blood. The chain employs TRBV13 and TRBJ1-6, with D unclear. The CDR3 here is CASSFRVDNSPLHF. CDR3 DNA: TGTGCCAGCAGCTTTCGGGTTGATAATTCACCCCTCCACTTT. The full variable domain, completed using reference TRBV13 and TRBJ1-6, is AAGVIQSPRHLIKEKRETATLKCYPIPRHDTVYWYQQGPGQDPQFLISFYEKMQSDKGSIPDRFSAQQFSDYHSELNMSSLELGDSALYFCASSFRVDNSPLHFGNGTRLTVT.